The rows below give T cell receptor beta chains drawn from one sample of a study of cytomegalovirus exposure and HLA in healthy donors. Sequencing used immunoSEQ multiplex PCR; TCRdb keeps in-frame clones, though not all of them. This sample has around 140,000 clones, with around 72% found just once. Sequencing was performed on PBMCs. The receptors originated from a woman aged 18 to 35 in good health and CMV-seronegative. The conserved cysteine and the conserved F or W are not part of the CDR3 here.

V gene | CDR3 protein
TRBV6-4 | ASPLGQPTGTNSNQPQH
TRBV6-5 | ASSHSSGTGEQF
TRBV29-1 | SVAPEQF
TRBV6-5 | ASSPRRGEAF
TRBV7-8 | ASAGRQETQY
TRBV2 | ASLTSGKYEQY
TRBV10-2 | ASDRTGADGYT
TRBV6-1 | ASSRDRVSGNTIY
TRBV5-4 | ASSWRQGAAGELF
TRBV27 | ASSADRSSYEQY
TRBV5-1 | ASSLALGNTIY
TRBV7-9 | ASSPRGTEAF
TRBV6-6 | ASSYPGQGYYEQY
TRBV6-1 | ASQGGTGGYGYT
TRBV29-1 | SVEGTSGGTDTQY
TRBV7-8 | ASSLVGRPIRQETQY
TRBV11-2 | ASSPDWIGDRYGYT
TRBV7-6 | ASSLELGGQGDYEQY
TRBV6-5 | ASRRQPDTNYEQY
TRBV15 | ATSRDLAVDKNTEAF
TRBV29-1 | SVGGTGGTDTQY
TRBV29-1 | SVKQGVNTEAF
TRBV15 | ATSSRGGNQPQH
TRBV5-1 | ASTTGGRSSYNEQF
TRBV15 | ATSRDQTSARTGELF
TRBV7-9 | ASSLPGVPTEAF
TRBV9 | ASSVLLTTDTQY
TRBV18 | ASSPRDTGELF
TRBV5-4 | ASSLEAAGTDTQY
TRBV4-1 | ASSQRREGPEQY